The text below deals with one TCR beta chain. In the original workflow: Scientists estimated how many nucleated cells there were by amplifying reference gene primers. Sequenced by immunoSEQ multiplex PCR; TCRdb stores in-frame clones only, minus some. V, J and clone size are taken as reported in that table, and D and trimming were inferred from the DNA itself. The sample comprises 100,000 to 150,000 clones, around 86% of which are singletons, and 10% to 15% rests with the top ten. This record comes from a study of blood T cell repertoires in COVID-19. The sequenced sample consisted of peripheral blood. This clonotype was sampled from a man aged 60 to 69 with acute or convalescent COVID-19.

CDR3 sequence reads: CASSLGTAHRPQHF. CDR3 nucleotide sequence: TGTGCCAGCAGCCTTGGGACAGCTCATCGGCCCCAGCATTTT. The rearrangement joins TRBV28 to TRBJ1-5; 7 bases match TRBD1. The CDR3 consists of 14 residues. In germline, CDR1 is MDHEN, CDR2 SYDVKM. Germline trimming cut 6 bases from V and 9 bases from J; bases unmatched to any gene: 11.